This T cell receptor (beta chain) was captured in a study of cytotoxic CD8 clonotypes in ibrutinib-treated CLL. The study's findings and limits: The times at which samples were taken varied between sustained-remission and progressing patients.

CDR3 length equals 14 residues. V gave up 4 bases and J gave up 5 bases, with 12 bases separating them. From germline, CDR1 is SGHTA and CDR2 FQGTGA. The planned depth of sequencing spanned 1 in 200,000 to 1 in 1 million T cells. The table came from immunoSEQ multiplex PCR; TCRdb's copy has only in-frame clones and leaves some out. The table lists around 140,000 clones, about 80% of them singletons. Details on this clone: Its matching antigen is unknown.

The clonotype comes from a human donor with chronic lymphocytic leukemia. The specimen was PBMCs, collected after 24 months of ibrutinib treatment. V and J are TRBV7-3 and TRBJ2-1; TRBD1 might be the D (6 bases). In nucleotides, the CDR3 is TGTGCCAGCAGCTCCCGACAGGCTCACAATGAGCAGTTCTTC. This sequence encodes CASSSRQAHNEQFF.